The 25 T cell receptor beta chains below come from one sample, sequenced in a study of patients and donors after allogeneic stem cell transplantation. MiXCR, run by TCRdb on the RT-PCR reads, gives a single entry per CDR3 protein. The data show roughly 230,000 distinct CDR3 sequences, less than 15% seen once. The sequencing sample was made of blood, either unsorted or a sorted T cell fraction (not recorded which). All receptors derive from a human donor who was either an allogeneic HSCT recipient or a stem cell or donor lymphocyte infusion donor (not recorded which). It is not recorded whose cells these are; they may come from a transplant donor.

The table lists this clonotype with a few counts. The chain uses TRBV2 and TRBJ2-2; D is possibly TRBD1 or TRBD2 (5 bases each). Deletions cut 7 bases from V and 1 base from J, with 10 bases between. Germline CDR1 reads SNHLY; CDR2 reads FYNNEI. The CDR3 totals 14 residues. The CDR3 region has the DNA TGTGCCAGCACCCGGGGCCAGAACACCGGGGAGCTGTTTTTT. Translated: CASTRGQNTGELFF.

This clonotype was counted between two and nine times. The V gene is TRBV5-6, the J gene TRBJ2-7; D is tentatively TRBD1 or TRBD2 (5 bases each). This CDR3 is built from 17 residues. CDR1 is SGHDT, CDR2 YYEEEE, per germline. V lost 4 bases to trimming and J lost 2 bases, with 22 bases between them. CDR3 amino acids: CASSIDPGTRPTYEQYF. CDR3 nucleotide sequence: TGTGCCAGCAGCATAGATCCCGGGACCCGCCCAACCTACGAGCAGTACTTC.

V usage is TRBV6-2 or TRBV6-3 and J usage is TRBJ1-2, with D uncertain. CDR3 length: 13 residues. Germline V lookup: CDR1 MNHEY, CDR2 SVGEGT. The ends were cut back, 10 bases at V and 0 bases at J, with 12 bases in the middle. Here the CDR3 reads CATNGDPNYGYTF. The CDR3 nucleotides are TGTGCCACTAACGGGGATCCTAACTATGGCTACACCTTC.

The V gene is TRBV5-1, the J gene TRBJ2-7; no clear D gene. Trimming removed 4 bases at V and 3 bases at J, with 8 bases between. Germline values: CDR1 SGHRS, CDR2 YFSETQ. The CDR3 is 12 residues long. For the CDR3, the DNA is TGCGCCAGCAGCGCCGGTTTCTACGAGCAGTACTTC. It is translated as CASSAGFYEQYF.

This clonotype was detected only a few times. The chain combines TRBV6-2 or TRBV6-3 with TRBJ1-5; D is unresolved. The CDR3 is 13 amino acids. Per germline, CDR1 MNHEY and CDR2 SVGEGT. V shed 2 bases and J shed 5 bases, with 7 bases lying between them. The CDR3 DNA is TGTGCCAGCAGTTACAAGGACGATCAGCCCCAGCATTTT. Amino acids: CASSYKDDQPQHF.

This clonotype appeared many times. This chain uses TRBV11-2 with TRBJ2-3; D gene uncertain. The V gene's germline CDR1 is SGHAT and CDR2 FQNNGV. The CDR3 runs 11 residues. The germline V and J ends were trimmed by 5 bases and 5 bases, with 5 bases remaining between them. This CDR3 is CASSQLDTQYF. CDR3 DNA sequence: TGTGCCAGCAGCCAGCTAGATACGCAGTATTTT.

This clonotype was seen more than once but under ten times. This chain uses TRBV6-2 or TRBV6-3 with TRBJ2-3; the D is unclear. The CDR3 runs 15 residues. Germline CDR1 MNHEY, CDR2 SVGEGT. V was shortened by 6 bases and J by 0 bases, with 13 bases between the two germline ends. CDR3: CASRGWEPSTDTQYF. The CDR3 nucleotides read TGTGCCAGCAGGGGATGGGAACCTAGCACAGATACGCAGTATTTT.

This clonotype occurred a few times. The V call is TRBV18, the J call TRBJ2-2; possibly TRBD2 for D (6 bases). V lost 3 bases, J lost 4 bases, and 12 bases lay in between. CDR3 length equals 15 residues. The V gene's germline CDR1 is KGHSH and CDR2 LQKENI. CDR3 sequence (DNA): TGTGCCAGCTCACCCGGGAGAAAGAGCACCGGGGAGCTGTTTTTT. This translates into CASSPGRKSTGELFF.

The J gene is TRBJ1-2, the V gene TRBV5-1; the match to TRBD1 covers 9 bases. The CDR3 consists of 14 residues. CDR1 is SGHRS, CDR2 YFSETQ, per germline. V was clipped by 0 bases and J by 8 bases; unmatched bases: 5. The CDR3 sequence: CASSLGDRESGYTF. CDR3 nucleotides: TGCGCCAGCAGCTTGGGGGACAGGGAAAGCGGCTACACCTTC.

The genes are TRBV30 and TRBJ1-2; 7 bases map to TRBD1. V lost 3 bases, J lost 8 bases, and 18 bases stayed unmatched. Germline CDR1 and CDR2: GTSNPN and SVGIG (reference sequence). This CDR3 has 16 amino acids. The CDR3 DNA reads as TGTGCCTGGAGCGAGGTCCTCGACAGGGTGGAGGCCGGCTACACCTTC. Residues: CAWSEVLDRVEAGYTF.

V and J are TRBV12-3 or TRBV12-4 and TRBJ2-7; no firm D call. The CDR3 length is 13 residues. V was clipped by 2 bases and J by 7 bases, with 12 bases between them. CDR3 amino acids: CASSLKRNGEQYF. The CDR3 coding sequence is TGTGCCAGCAGTTTAAAACGGAACGGGGAGCAGTACTTC.

At least ten counts were recorded for this clonotype. The chain couples TRBV5-8 to TRBJ1-1; 10 bases are shared with TRBD1. CDR1 is SGHTS and CDR2 is YDEGEE in the germline V gene. This CDR3 is built from 15 residues. Losses at the gene ends were 3 bases for V and 1 base for J; bases not matched to a gene: 3. The CDR3 nucleotides are TGTGCCAGCAGCTGGGGGACAGGGGCGAACACTGAAGCTTTCTTT. It yields the protein CASSWGTGANTEAFF.

This clonotype was observed a few times. V usage is TRBV19 and J usage is TRBJ1-4; 9 bases fit TRBD1. Germline lookup yields CDR1 LNHDA and CDR2 SQIVND (reference sequence). V trimming: 4 bases; J trimming: 7 bases; junction bases outside the gene matches: 7. CDR3 length: 15 amino acids. The CDR3, as DNA: TGTGCCAGTAGTACCCCCGGGACAGGGAGTGAAAAACTGTTTTTT. It encodes CASSTPGTGSEKLFF.

This clonotype appeared many times. V usage is TRBV12-3 or TRBV12-4 and J usage is TRBJ2-1; D remains unclear. This CDR3 comprises 13 residues. V gave up 6 bases and J gave up 1 base, with 7 bases separating them. The CDR3 protein is CASRPLSYNEQFF. In nucleotides, the CDR3 is TGTGCCAGCAGACCTCTTTCCTACAATGAGCAGTTCTTC.

This clonotype was seen only a few times. The chain joins TRBV15 to TRBJ2-5; D remains ambiguous. Between the trimmed V and J ends, which lost 4 bases and 5 bases, there was a span of 20 bases. This CDR3 spans 16 amino acids. The V gene's germline CDR1 is LNHNV and CDR2 YYDKDF (reference sequence). The CDR3 protein is CATSNPKKMLQETQYF. The CDR3 bases are TGTGCCACCAGCAATCCCAAAAAGATGTTGCAGGAGACCCAGTACTTC.

This clonotype was found many times. The V call is TRBV4-3, the J call TRBJ2-3; D possibly corresponds to TRBD2 (5 bases). Trimming pared 4 bases from V and 1 base from J, leaving 12 bases between. The CDR3 is made up of 15 amino acids. The V gene's germline CDR1 is LGHNA and CDR2 YSLEER. CDR3 sequence (DNA): TGCGCCAGCAGCCCCGGAGGTAGCGGCACAGATACGCAGTATTTT. Translating it yields CASSPGGSGTDTQYF.

The V and J genes are TRBV6-1 and TRBJ2-3; D is perhaps TRBD2 (6 bases). Trimming left V 4 bases short and J 2 bases short, with 13 bases between. This CDR3 has 15 amino acids. From germline, CDR1 is MNHNS and CDR2 SASEGT. Written as DNA, the CDR3 is TGTGCCAGCAGTGGTGGGAGGCCCAACACAGATACGCAGTATTTT. Its translation is CASSGGRPNTDTQYF.

The chain employs TRBV6-5 and TRBJ1-1; D gene ambiguous. Germline values: CDR1 MNHEY, CDR2 SVGAGI. The CDR3 is made up of 14 amino acids. Trimming removed 0 bases from V and 5 bases from J, with 10 bases in between. CDR3 DNA: TGTGCCAGCAGTTACTCGACCGGGTATACTGAAGCTTTCTTT. Translated: CASSYSTGYTEAFF.

The rearrangement uses TRBV5-1 and TRBJ1-6, with 9 bases matching TRBD1. The CDR3 is made up of 15 amino acids. The germline gives CDR1 SGHRS, CDR2 YFSETQ. V was pared by 5 bases and J by 9 bases, with 9 bases of the junction left unmatched. CDR3 loop: CASRDQTGGGSPLHF. The CDR3 DNA sequence: TGCGCCAGCAGGGACCAAACAGGGGGCGGTTCACCCCTCCACTTT.

The sample holds a few counts of this clonotype. The chain has TRBV4-2 and TRBJ1-3; D uncertain. Trimming stripped 0 bases from V and 0 bases from J, with 6 bases between. This CDR3 contains 15 residues. The germline CDR1 and CDR2 sequences are LGHNA and YNFKEQ. The chain's CDR3 is CASSQDRNSGNTIYF. The CDR3, as DNA: TGTGCCAGCAGCCAAGACAGGAACTCTGGAAACACCATATATTTT.

A remark on this clonotype: One junction end does not reproduce the germline sequence, and a read error may be involved. The V and J genes are TRBV6-1 and TRBJ2-1; the D gene is possibly TRBD2 (7 bases). Germline-derived CDR1 and CDR2 are MNHNS and SASEGT. This CDR3 has 14 residues. Here the CDR3 reads CASSEGGGLGEQFF. CDR3 in DNA: TGTGCCAGCAGCGAAGGGGGGGGGCTGGGTGAGCAGTTCTTC.

The chain joins TRBV28 to TRBJ2-5; weak D call: TRBD1 (5 bases). Germline-derived CDR1 and CDR2 are MDHEN and SYDVKM. The V and J ends lost 0 bases and 4 bases respectively, with 6 bases between them. This CDR3 has 13 amino acids. CDR3 region: CASSLWQGETQYF. The CDR3 bases are TGTGCCAGCAGTTTATGGCAGGGAGAGACCCAGTACTTC.

In this sample, this clonotype turned up many times. The chain has TRBV7-3 and TRBJ2-7, with 8 positions matching TRBD2. Germline-derived CDR1 and CDR2 are SGHTA and FQGTGA. Trimming cost V 3 bases and J 4 bases; bases outside gene matches: 5. The length of the CDR3 is 14 residues. The CDR3 loop reads CASSLGGGFYEQYF. The CDR3 DNA reads TGTGCCAGCAGCTTGGGCGGGGGGTTTTACGAGCAGTACTTC.

There are a few counts of this clonotype. DNA for the CDR3: TGCAGTGCTAAGAGGGGGGGATATAGCAATCAGCCCCAGCATTTT. Protein: CSAKRGGYSNQPQHF. The J gene is TRBJ1-5, the V gene TRBV20-1, with TRBD1 as a possible D gene (6 bases). With 4 bases removed from V and 0 bases from J, the gap between germline ends came to 13 bases. Germline CDR1 DFQATT, CDR2 SNEGSKA (reference sequence). This CDR3 comprises 15 residues.

This clonotype has just a few counts. The rearrangement uses TRBV9 and TRBJ2-7; D possibly uses TRBD1 or TRBD2 (6 bases each). CDR1 SGDLS and CDR2 YYNGEE come from the germline V gene. Trimming took off 3 bases at V and 3 bases at J, with 13 bases between the two ends. The CDR3 consists of 14 residues. CDR3 DNA: TGTGCCAGCAGCGCCGGGGGCGGTATCTACGAGCAGTACTTC. Its protein product is CASSAGGGIYEQYF. Filled out from reference TRBV9 and TRBJ2-7, the complete variable domain reads DSGVTQTPKHLITATGQRVTLRCSPRSGDLSVYWYQQSLDQGLQFLIQYYNGEERAKGNILERFSAQQFPDLHSELNLSSLELGDSALYFCASSAGGGIYEQYFGPGTRLTVT.